The 9 T cell receptor beta chains given below trace back to one sample, sequenced in a study of T cell responses to AZD1222 COVID-19 vaccine. The repertoire was sequenced with immunoSEQ multiplex PCR; TCRdb's copy has only in-frame clones and lacks some. The table shows 99,000 or so clones, with roughly 92% occurring only once. The sample was peripheral blood, taken on day 0 of AZD1222 vaccination. These receptor sequences come from an adult in good health.

This rearrangement joins TRBV7-3 to TRBJ2-5, with 7 positions matching TRBD1. V dropped 1 base and J dropped 0; count of bases not matched to a gene: 2. Germline values: CDR1 SGHTA, CDR2 FQGTGA. This CDR3 has 15 amino acids. CDR3 amino acids: CASSLMGQHQETQYF. The CDR3 coding sequence is TGTGCCAGCAGCTTAATGGGACAGCACCAAGAGACCCAGTACTTC.

The rearrangement uses TRBV6-2 or TRBV6-3 and TRBJ2-1; tentative D call: TRBD2 (7 bases). Trimming removed 6 bases at V and 6 bases at J, with 15 bases between. Germline-derived CDR1 and CDR2 are MNHEY and SVGEGT. The CDR3 spans 14 residues. CDR3 sequence reads: CASSDRRESNEQFF. CDR3 sequence (DNA): TGTGCCAGCAGCGACAGGCGGGAGAGCAATGAGCAGTTCTTC.

This rearrangement joins TRBV11-3 to TRBJ2-1, with 8 bases aligning to TRBD1. CDR1 and CDR2 (germline): SGHNT, YENEEA. V lost 5 bases to trimming and J lost 1 base; unmatched junction nucleotides: 4. The CDR3 extends over 15 amino acids. The CDR3 bases are TGTGCCAGCAGCCAAGACAGGGGTTCCTACAATGAGCAGTTCTTC. This codes for CASSQDRGSYNEQFF.

The rearrangement links TRBV5-1 to TRBJ1-1; D is unclear. Per the germline V gene, CDR1 is SGHRS and CDR2 is YFSETQ. The CDR3 totals 11 residues. V was cut by 4 bases and J by 3 bases, with 4 bases left in between. The CDR3 region has the DNA TGCGCCAGCAGCGGTTACACTGAAGCTTTCTTT. Amino acids: CASSGYTEAFF.

As DNA, the CDR3 is TGTGCCAGCAGCCAAGAAGCGGGGATTATCAGCGAGCAGTACTTC. This codes for CASSQEAGIISEQYF. J is TRBJ2-7 and V is TRBV3-1 (or the pseudogene TRBV3-2), with 7 bases lining up with TRBD2. CDR1 is LGHDT and CDR2 is YNNKEL in the germline V gene (reference sequence). The length of the CDR3 is 15 residues. Trimming removed 0 bases from V and 6 bases from J; junction bases left unmatched: 8.

The chain joins TRBV7-8 to TRBJ1-1; unclear D gene. Trimming pared 1 base from V and 4 bases from J, leaving 10 bases between. The CDR3 is made up of 14 amino acids. Per germline, CDR1 SGHVS and CDR2 FQNEAQ. DNA for the CDR3: TGTGCCAGCAGCTTAGTAGCAAGAACCACTGAAGCTTTCTTT. Encoded protein: CASSLVARTTEAFF.

The rearrangement uses TRBV6-5 and TRBJ1-2; D is ambiguous. Trimming took 6 bases from V and 2 from J, leaving 4 bases between them. Germline V gene lookup returns CDR1 MNHEY and CDR2 SVGAGI. The CDR3 has 11 amino acids. CDR3 nucleotides: TGTGCCAGCAGGGGGAACTATGGCTACACCTTC. Residues: CASRGNYGYTF.

V and J are TRBV7-2 and TRBJ2-7; TRBD2 matches 8 bases. The germline V gene has CDR1 SGHTA and CDR2 FQGNSA. V was pared by 5 bases and J by 5 bases, with 5 bases of the junction left unmatched. This CDR3 region has 13 residues. As DNA, the CDR3 is TGTGCCAGCAGCCTCGGACTAGCAAACGAGCAGTACTTC. This sequence encodes CASSLGLANEQYF.

The J gene is TRBJ1-3, the V gene TRBV18; a possible D gene is TRBD1 (5 bases). This CDR3 has 14 amino acids. CDR1 and CDR2 (germline): KGHSH, LQKENI. V was pared by 3 bases and J by 3 bases, with 9 bases between. CDR3 sequence reads: CASSPEGHGNTIYF. The DNA for the CDR3 is TGTGCCAGCTCACCTGAGGGGCATGGAAACACCATATATTTT.